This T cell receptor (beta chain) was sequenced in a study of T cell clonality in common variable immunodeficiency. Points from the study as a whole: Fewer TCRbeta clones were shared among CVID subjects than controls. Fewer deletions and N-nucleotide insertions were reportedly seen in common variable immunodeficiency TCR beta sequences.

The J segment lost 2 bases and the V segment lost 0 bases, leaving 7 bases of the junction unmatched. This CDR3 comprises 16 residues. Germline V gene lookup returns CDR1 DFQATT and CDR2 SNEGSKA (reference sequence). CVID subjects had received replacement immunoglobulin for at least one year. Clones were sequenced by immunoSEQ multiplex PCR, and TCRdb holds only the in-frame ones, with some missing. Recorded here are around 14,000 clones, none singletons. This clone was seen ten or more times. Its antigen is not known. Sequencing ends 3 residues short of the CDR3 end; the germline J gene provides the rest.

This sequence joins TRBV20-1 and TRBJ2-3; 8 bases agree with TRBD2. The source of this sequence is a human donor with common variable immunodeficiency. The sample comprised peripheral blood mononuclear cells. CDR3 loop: CSARDPQRGTTDTQYF. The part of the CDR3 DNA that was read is TGCAGTGCTAGAGATCCCCAGCGGGGGACCACAGATACG.